This TCR beta chain was recovered during a study of beta chain features in type 1 diabetes. General study findings and limits: Shorter TCRB CDR3s, moderately but significantly so, were found in Type 1 diabetes patients in all four CD4+ subsets. In comparison with healthy donors, patients had naive, central memory and Treg TCRB repertoires that appeared more similar.

Note on this clone: Antigen specificity is unknown.

The germline V and J ends were trimmed by 4 bases and 5 bases, with 15 bases remaining between them. Germline V lookup: CDR1 MNHEY, CDR2 SMNVEV (reference sequence). CDR3 size: 16 residues. The investigators reverse transcribed all of the isolated RNA, so they sequenced expressed TCRB transcripts. The read count averaged around 3.6 million across naive, central memory and regulatory T cell samples. This table comes from immunoSEQ multiplex PCR, and its TCRdb copy is limited to in-frame clones, with some not included. This table holds 500,000 to 800,000 clones, around an eighth found once. Donors contributed one heparinised blood draw apiece, averaging about 120 mL. By way of CD45RO/CCR7/CD25/CD127/CD95/CD27, the CD4+ regulatory, stem cell-like memory, central memory and naive cells were sorted.

The sample consisted of naive CD4+ T cells from blood. This clonotype originated in a man between 25 and 39 years old with type 1 diabetes. The chain has TRBV27 and TRBJ1-6; D might be TRBD1 (5 bases). This chain's CDR3 is CASSSFRARNNSPLHF. The CDR3 coding sequence is TGTGCCAGCAGTTCTTTCAGGGCACGAAATAATTCACCCCTCCACTTT.